The sequence of this T cell receptor (beta chain) was determined in a study of graft-versus-host responses after intestinal transplantation (dated by TCRdb to the early 2020s). Looking at the study overall: The transplants that recipients received were multivisceral, liver-intestinal, or isolated intestinal. After intestinal transplantation, graft-versus-host and host-versus-graft alloreactive T cell clones were followed in the graft, circulation and bone marrow using bulk TCR-beta CDR3 sequencing. Alloreactive clones were identified by sequencing pre-transplant mixed lymphocyte reaction products and comparing these products with unstimulated pre-transplant donor and recipient T cells. Every recipient was given anti-thymocyte globulin induction, then maintenance tacrolimus and steroids for roughly three years. The cohort enrolled about two dozen intestinal transplant recipients, one of whom was a retransplant, and a few patients without pretransplant specimens were excluded. Rather than being sequenced by the commercial service, samples from a few later patients were sequenced in-house on an Illumina MiSeq and processed with MiXCR. A peak of at least 4% donor T cells among recipient peripheral blood mononuclear cells was the definition used for donor T cell macrochimerism. Points the paper makes about the study in general: GvH clones turned up in recipient bone marrow, with some appearing earlier in ileal mucosa or blood, a pattern consistent with an intestinal mucosal origin. Early after transplant, declines in HvG clones were associated with peak levels of circulating GvH clones. Conclusions were limited by the relatively low number and heterogeneity of intestinal transplant patients. In patients with donor T cell macrochimerism, the allografts had high GvH to HvG T cell clonal ratios.

Blood samples were collected up to 4 times in the first month after transplant and then at least monthly when available. Libraries were made using the immunoSEQ multiplex PCR assay. Adaptive Biotechnologies carried out high-throughput TCR-beta CDR3 sequencing of genomic DNA for most patients. The study's processing was this. TCR sequencing data were retrieved from Adaptive's ImmunoSEQ software for 18 patients, whereas a few other patients were processed with MiXCR and VDJtools. CDR3 nucleotide sequences shared between donor and recipient were removed because their origin could not be assigned. At least 2-fold expansion over unstimulated cells and a minimum CFSE-low frequency of 0.002% (template counts) or 0.001% (read counts) were required for clones to be classified as alloreactive. Clones were considered mappable if detected in sequenced pre-transplant spleen, lymph node, or MLR CFSE-low populations of the donor or recipient. The cumulative frequency of alloreactive clones was calculated as a percentage of all sequences, weighted by copy number. Sourced from immuneACCESS, this table was stored by TCRdb with only in-frame sequences that have V and J called. A share of the clones is absent; for the studies checked, an unresolved V gene accounts for under half, and the remainder has no known explanation. V and J calls and clone size are those listed in that table; D and trimming were worked out from the DNA. A total of over 35,000 clones appear in this sample, about 90% of them only once. Jointly, the top ten make up approximately 2.2% of the sample.

In regard to this clone: Its antigen has not been determined. The sample holds no much larger clone one base away, and base qualities are not on file.

The germline V gene (reference sequence) gives CDR1 as PRHDT and CDR2 as FYEKMQ. Clipping removes 7 bases from V and 0 bases from J, with 5 as the unmatched junction base count. The CDR3, cysteine through phenylalanine, is 15 amino acids long. CDR3 DNA only is kept here, 45 bases in frame from base 1. The chain is made from TRBV13 and TRBJ2-3; 9 bases in between match TRBD2. The input for sequencing was PBMCs, taken approximately 300 days after intestinal transplant. This TCR was sampled from a human patient who received an intestinal transplant, so some T cells may come from the graft donor. In nucleotides, the sequence is TGTGCCAGCATCTGGCGGGGGGGCAGCACAGATACGCAGTATTTT. Its translation reads: CASIWRGGSTDTQYF.